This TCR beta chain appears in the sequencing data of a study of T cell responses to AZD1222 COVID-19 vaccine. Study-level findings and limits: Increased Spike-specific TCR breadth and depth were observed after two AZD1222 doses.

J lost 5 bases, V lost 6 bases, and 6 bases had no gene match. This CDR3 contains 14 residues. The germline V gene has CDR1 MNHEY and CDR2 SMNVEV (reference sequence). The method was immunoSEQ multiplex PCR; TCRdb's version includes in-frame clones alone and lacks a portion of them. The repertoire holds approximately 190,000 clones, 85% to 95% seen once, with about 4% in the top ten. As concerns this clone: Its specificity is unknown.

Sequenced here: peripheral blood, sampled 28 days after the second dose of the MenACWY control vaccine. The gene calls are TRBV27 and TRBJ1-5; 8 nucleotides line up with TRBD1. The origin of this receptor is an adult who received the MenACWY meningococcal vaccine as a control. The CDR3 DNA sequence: TGTGCCAGCAGGCTCACAGGGGGGTATCAGCCCCAGCATTTT. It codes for CASRLTGGYQPQHF.